These 20 T cell receptor beta chains were all obtained from the same sample, sequenced in a study of beta chain features in type 1 diabetes. Investigators reverse transcribed all isolated RNA, so they sequenced expressed TCRB transcripts. Assay used: immunoSEQ multiplex PCR; TCRdb lists only in-frame clones, some missing. The table has 250,000 to 400,000 clones, 12% to 15% seen once. Material for sequencing was central memory CD4+ T cells from blood. The receptors here all came from a man younger than 40 in good health.

This clone was recorded a few times. This chain connects TRBV7-2 to TRBJ2-1; tentatively, D is TRBD1 (6 bases). This CDR3 has 15 residues. Germline V gene data show CDR1 as SGHTA and CDR2 as FQGNSA. V was trimmed by 1 base and J by 6 bases, leaving 13 bases between them. DNA for the CDR3: TGTGCCAGCAGCTTAGATGGCAGGGGAAGCAATGAGCAGTTCTTC. Protein sequence: CASSLDGRGSNEQFF.

The genes are TRBV19 and TRBJ2-1; D is uncertain. The V end lost 8 bases, the J end lost 4 bases, and 3 bases lay between the germline ends. The CDR3 has 10 residues. Germline assignment: CDR1 LNHDA and CDR2 SQIVND (reference sequence). CDR3 loop: CASGYNEQFF. The CDR3 region has the DNA TGTGCCAGTGGTTACAATGAGCAGTTCTTC.

The sample holds a few counts of this clone. CDR3 loop: CAISEGMAGVYSPLHF. The CDR3 region has the DNA TGTGCCATCAGTGAGGGGATGGCAGGGGTTTATTCACCCCTCCACTTT. The J gene is TRBJ1-6, the V gene TRBV10-3, with a tentative D call TRBD1 (6 bases). This CDR3 spans 16 amino acids. CDR1 and CDR2 (germline): ENHRY, SYGVKD. The V and J ends lost 2 bases and 8 bases respectively, with 16 bases between them.

This clone was counted many times. The V and J genes are TRBV7-9 and TRBJ2-3; D perhaps matches TRBD2 (6 bases). The V gene lost 6 bases and the J gene lost 3 bases, with 19 bases spanning the gap. This CDR3 spans 16 amino acids. CDR1 and CDR2 from the germline V gene are SEHNR and FQNEAQ (reference sequence). DNA of the CDR3: TGTGCCAGCAGTCGAAATGCACTAGCAGGGACAGATACGCAGTATTTT. It codes for CASSRNALAGTDTQYF.

The chain employs TRBV9 and TRBJ2-5; 8 nucleotides line up with TRBD2. After removal of 2 bases from V and 1 base from J, the junction contained 4 bases not matched to a gene. Germline assignment: CDR1 SGDLS and CDR2 YYNGEE. The CDR3 consists of 15 residues. The CDR3 DNA reads as TGTGCCAGCAGCGTGGGCGGGGGGCCCCAAGAGACCCAGTACTTC. As protein: CASSVGGGPQETQYF.

CDR3 sequence reads: CASTAGTGAGENEKLFF. CDR3 nucleotide sequence: TGTGCCAGCACCGCCGGGACAGGGGCGGGGGAAAATGAAAAACTGTTTTTT. The chain carries TRBV7-9 and TRBJ1-4, with TRBD1 identical over 10 bases. This CDR3 is built from 17 residues. J lost 5 bases, V lost 7 bases, and 13 bases had no gene match. The germline gives CDR1 SEHNR, CDR2 FQNEAQ (reference sequence). The full variable domain, rest sourced from reference TRBV7-9 and TRBJ1-4, is DTGVSQNPRHKITKRGQNVTFRCDPISEHNRLYWYRQTLGQGPEFLTYFQNEAQLEKSRLLSDRFSAERPKGSFSTLEIQRTEQGDSAMYLCASTAGTGAGENEKLFFGSGTQLSVL.

The chain joins TRBV5-4 to TRBJ2-3; D is perhaps TRBD1 (6 bases). Germline V gene lookup returns CDR1 SGHNT and CDR2 YYREEE (reference sequence). Trimming removed 4 bases from V and 7 bases from J, with 22 bases in between. The CDR3 spans 16 residues. The CDR3: CASSGTGTSRKNTQYF. The CDR3 DNA reads as TGTGCCAGCAGCGGTACAGGGACCTCTCGTAAAAATACGCAGTATTTT. Based on the CDR3 plus reference TRBV5-4 and TRBJ2-3, the full variable domain is ETGVTQSPTHLIKTRGQQVTLRCSSQSGHNTVSWYQQALGQGPQFIFQYYREEENGRGNFPPRFSGLQFPNYSSELNVNALELDDSALYLCASSGTGTSRKNTQYFGPGTRLTVL.

This clone appeared a few times. V and J are TRBV4-3 and TRBJ1-1; 7 positions agree with TRBD1. V gave up 0 bases and J gave up 1 base; unmatched junction bases: 2. The CDR3 has 15 amino acids. Germline V CDR1 and CDR2: LGHNA, YSLEER. CDR3 in DNA: TGCGCCAGCAGCCAAGACCAGGGGGGGAACACTGAAGCTTTCTTT. Protein sequence: CASSQDQGGNTEAFF.

The V gene is TRBV11-2, the J gene TRBJ2-1; D is ambiguous. The CDR3 loop spans 14 amino acids. From germline, CDR1 is SGHAT and CDR2 FQNNGV. Trimming removed 5 bases at V and 3 bases at J, with 11 bases between. The chain's CDR3 is CASSVDPFYNEQFF. In DNA form, the CDR3 reads TGTGCCAGCAGCGTCGACCCCTTCTACAATGAGCAGTTCTTC.

This clone has at least ten counts. The chain has TRBV29-1 and TRBJ2-1; the match to TRBD2 covers 9 bases. This CDR3 contains 14 residues. V trimming: 5 bases; J trimming: 9 bases; junction bases outside the gene matches: 11. The germline gives CDR1 SQVTM, CDR2 ANQGSEA. In nucleotides, the CDR3 is TGCAGCGTTCCACGTAGCGGGAGTGGTAGTGAGCAGTTCTTC. Translated, it gives CSVPRSGSGSEQFF.

This clone was observed many times. CDR3 protein: CASSRGLTEAFF. In nucleotides, the CDR3 is TGTGCCAGCTCACGAGGGTTGACTGAAGCTTTCTTT. The rearrangement uses TRBV18 and TRBJ1-1; D is undetermined. The CDR3 sequence is 12 residues long. The ends were cut back, 4 bases at V and 5 bases at J, with 8 bases in the middle. Germline CDR1 KGHSH, CDR2 LQKENI.

The chain recombines TRBV11-3 with TRBJ1-1; D not resolved. Germline V lookup: CDR1 SGHNT, CDR2 YENEEA. Trimming removed 0 bases from V and 11 bases from J, with 13 bases in between. The CDR3 consists of 13 residues. The CDR3: CASSLDRNRMAFF. The CDR3, as DNA: TGTGCCAGCAGCTTAGATAGGAACCGAATGGCTTTCTTT.

The rearrangement links TRBV7-2 to TRBJ2-7, with D possibly called TRBD1 or TRBD2 (5 bases each). Deletions cut 3 bases from V and 0 bases from J, with 9 bases between. CDR1 is SGHTA, CDR2 FQGNSA, per germline. CDR3 length: 14 amino acids. Here the CDR3 reads CASSLLGTSYEQYV. The DNA of the CDR3 is TGTGCCAGCAGCTTGCTGGGGACCTCCTACGAGCAGTACGTC.

V is TRBV7-9 and J is TRBJ1-1; 7 nucleotides line up with TRBD1. V lost 6 bases to trimming and J lost 5 bases; unmatched junction nucleotides: 9. The germline gives CDR1 SEHNR, CDR2 FQNEAQ (reference sequence). The CDR3 has 14 residues. For the CDR3, the DNA is TGTGCCAGCAGTCCAAATCAGGGGGGGACTGAAGCTTTCTTT. Translation: CASSPNQGGTEAFF.

This clone has just a few counts. The chain combines TRBV21-1 with TRBJ2-7; whether TRBD2, the table's D call, matches the DNA was not checked. TRBV21-1 is a documented pseudogene. CDR3 length equals 15 residues. Written as DNA, the CDR3 is TGTGCCAGCAGCAAAAATCTAGCGGAAGTCTACGAGCAGTACGTC. It is translated as CASSKNLAEVYEQYV.

The chain uses TRBV6-5 and TRBJ2-5; TRBD2 matches at 9 bases. Germline CDR1 MNHEY, CDR2 SVGAGI. CDR3 length: 14 amino acids. The junction had 11 bases not matched to a gene; V was cut back by 10 bases and J by 5 bases. The CDR3 nucleotides read TGTGCCATTTATAGCGGGAGACTCGCGGAGACCCAGTACTTC. It encodes CAIYSGRLAETQYF.

The chain links TRBV2 to TRBJ2-5; D remains unclear. Germline V gene lookup returns CDR1 SNHLY and CDR2 FYNNEI. The CDR3 covers 13 residues. V was pared by 2 bases and J by 9 bases, with 13 bases between. This CDR3 is CASSELPATAQYF. Written as DNA, the CDR3 is TGTGCCAGCAGTGAACTCCCGGCAACGGCCCAGTACTTC.

In regard to this clone: At the DNA level, this CDR3 is encoded by other sequences in the same sample as well. V usage is TRBV29-1 and J usage is TRBJ1-2, with 8 nucleotides matching TRBD1. CDR1 and CDR2 (germline): SQVTM, ANQGSEA. The CDR3 extends over 11 amino acids. V gave up 4 bases and J gave up 7 bases; unmatched junction bases: 2. CDR3 DNA: TGCAGCGTTGGCGACAGGGGTGGCTACACCTTC. It specifies CSVGDRGGYTF.

This clone was observed a few times. The rearrangement uses TRBV5-8 and TRBJ1-2; D gene ambiguous. Germline CDR1 reads SGHTS; CDR2 reads YDEGEE. This CDR3 contains 17 residues. V gave up 2 bases and J gave up 0 bases, with 17 bases separating them. The CDR3 protein is CASSLYAKDPANYGYTF. DNA for the CDR3: TGTGCCAGCAGCTTATACGCAAAGGATCCAGCTAACTATGGCTACACCTTC.

The CDR3 nucleotides read TGTGCCAGCAGCTTCACAGGGGCTGGGGCCAACGTCCTGACTTTC. Its translation is CASSFTGAGANVLTF. V and J are TRBV11-3 and TRBJ2-6, with 7 nucleotides matching TRBD1. J gave up 2 bases and V 3 bases, and 1 base lay outside the gene matches. Germline V gene sequence: CDR1 SGHNT, CDR2 YENEEA. The CDR3 extends over 15 amino acids.